The rows below give T cell receptor beta chains drawn from one sample of a study of spatial heterogeneity in lung cancer. TCRdb processed the 5' RACE reads anew with MiXCR; each CDR3 protein has one entry. This table holds some 44,000 distinct CDR3 sequences, roughly 13% found once. The sample was PBMCs, taken at surgery. The receptors stem from a male donor with early-stage non-small cell lung cancer. The CDR3 runs from the conserved cysteine through the conserved F or W. The order of the fields is CDR3 protein, CDR3 DNA, J gene, V gene, clone size, D gene. The D gene is left open where the match is weak. Clone size is shown for a subset of rows, as once, few, many or a class of expanded clone.

CASSLRPYSGANVLTF TGTGCCAGCAGTTTGAGGCCGTACTCTGGGGCCAACGTCCTGACTTTC TRBJ2-6 TRBV12-3/TRBV12-4 few -
CASSPHGTEQYF TGTGCCAGCAGCCCCCATGGTACCGAGCAGTACTTC TRBJ2-7 TRBV21-1 many -
CASSLMAGTNYGYTF TGCGCCAGCAGCTTGATGGCAGGGACTAACTATGGCTACACCTTC TRBJ1-2 TRBV5-1 few -
CASSEGVWSNQPQHF TGTGCCAGCAGCGAAGGGGTTTGGAGCAATCAGCCCCAGCATTTT TRBJ1-5 TRBV11-3 - -
CASSQERGPTGELFF TGTGCCAGCAGCCAAGAGAGGGGTCCCACCGGGGAGCTGTTTTTT TRBJ2-2 TRBV11-3 - -
CSAATSGGTDTQYF TGCAGTGCCGCAACTAGCGGGGGCACAGATACGCAGTATTTT TRBJ2-3 TRBV20-1 few TRBD2
CASGLEGVGTEAFF TGTGCTAGTGGTTTGGAAGGGGTTGGCACTGAAGCTTTCTTT TRBJ1-1 TRBV12-5 - -
CASFGLANTGELFF TGCGCCAGCTTCGGACTCGCGAACACCGGGGAGCTGTTTTTT TRBJ2-2 TRBV5-1 - -
CASSLGLSSPDTQYF TGTGCCAGCAGCTTGGGACTATCCTCGCCAGATACGCAGTATTTT TRBJ2-3 TRBV6-5 - TRBD2
CSASGVGTEAFF TGCAGTGCTAGCGGGGTTGGCACTGAAGCTTTCTTT TRBJ1-1 TRBV20-1 - -
CASGRGLAVNYNEQFF TGTGCCAGCGGAAGGGGACTAGCGGTAAACTACAATGAGCAGTTCTTC TRBJ2-1 TRBV11-2 few TRBD2
CASSNYRDSEAFF TGCGCCAGCAGCAACTACCGGGACAGTGAGGCTTTCTTT TRBJ1-1 TRBV5-1 - TRBD1
CASRRQELANTQYF TGTGCCAGCCGACGCCAAGAACTAGCTAATACGCAGTATTTT TRBJ2-3 TRBV27 many -
CASSPGTGINEQFF TGCGCCAGCAGCCCCGGGACAGGGATAAATGAGCAGTTCTTC TRBJ2-1 TRBV10-1 few TRBD1
CASTRTGNTEAFF TGTGCCAGCACCCGGACAGGGAACACTGAAGCTTTCTTT TRBJ1-1 TRBV27 - TRBD1
CASSQDTSSGANVLTF TGCGCCAGCAGCCAAGATACAAGCTCTGGGGCCAACGTCCTGACTTTC TRBJ2-6 TRBV4-3 many -
CATKTGATGFGEQYF TGTGCCACCAAAACCGGGGCTACAGGTTTCGGCGAGCAGTACTTC TRBJ2-7 TRBV15 - -
CASSLGVSTDTQYF TGTGCCAGCAGCTTAGGGGTTTCAACAGATACGCAGTATTTT TRBJ2-3 TRBV7-8 - -
CASRLTSPGANVLTF TGTGCCAGCAGGCTGACTAGCCCCGGGGCCAACGTCCTGACTTTC TRBJ2-6 TRBV12-3/TRBV12-4 few TRBD2
CASSLKNIQYF TGTGCCAGCAGCTTAAAAAACATTCAGTACTTC TRBJ2-4 TRBV7-2 few -
CASSLAWGTEAFF TGTGCCAGCAGCTTGGCCTGGGGGACTGAAGCTTTCTTT TRBJ1-1 TRBV5-6 - -
CASSSRQDNSPLHF TGTGCCAGCAGCTCCCGACAGGATAATTCACCCCTCCACTTT TRBJ1-6 TRBV9 few -
CASSLGGLAAPYEQYF TGTGCCAGCAGTTTAGGTGGACTAGCGGCACCCTACGAGCAGTACTTC TRBJ2-7 TRBV28 few TRBD2
CASSGWVNSYNEQFF TGTGCCAGCTCTGGATGGGTGAACTCCTACAATGAGCAGTTCTTC TRBJ2-1 TRBV28 many -
CASSPGSGINYGYTF TGTGCCAGTAGTCCAGGGAGTGGGATTAACTATGGCTACACCTTC TRBJ1-2 TRBV19 many -
CASSQEGGAKPQHF TGCGCCAGCAGCCAAGAGGGCGGGGCGAAGCCCCAGCATTTT TRBJ1-5 TRBV4-1 many -
CSGLGYNEQFF TGCAGCGGTCTAGGTTACAATGAGCAGTTCTTC TRBJ2-1 TRBV29-1 many -
CASSLYGTGSEAFF TGTGCCAGCAGCCTATACGGGACGGGGAGTGAAGCTTTCTTT TRBJ1-1 TRBV3-1 - -
CASSLGPYNGQFF TGTGCCAGCAGTTTGGGCCCCTACAATGGGCAGTTCTTC TRBJ2-1 TRBV2 - -
CASSNTDQPQHF TGTGCCAGCAGCAACACGGATCAGCCCCAGCATTTT TRBJ1-5 TRBV7-6 few -
CASTRGGGLSSYNSPLHF TGTGCCAGCACCCGCGGGGGCGGTTTGAGCTCCTATAATTCACCCCTCCACTTT TRBJ1-6 TRBV6-5 many -
CASSPRRDQETQYF TGTGCCAGCAGCCCGCGCAGGGATCAAGAGACCCAGTACTTC TRBJ2-5 TRBV7-9 few -
CASSLTVNGELFF TGTGCCAGCAGTCTTACTGTGAACGGGGAGCTGTTTTTT TRBJ2-2 TRBV2 - -
CSVEDPRSPSYEQYF TGCAGCGTTGAAGATCCGAGGTCCCCTTCCTACGAGCAGTACTTC TRBJ2-7 TRBV29-1 many -
CASSFALVSNQPQHF TGTGCCAGCAGTTTTGCCTTGGTTAGCAATCAGCCCCAGCATTTT TRBJ1-5 TRBV12-3/TRBV12-4 few -
CAISESNRAIGNQPQHF TGTGCCATCAGTGAGTCTAACCGGGCTATTGGAAATCAGCCCCAGCATTTT TRBJ1-5 TRBV10-3 - -
CASSFLTGGNQPQHF TGTGCCAGCAGCTTCTTGACAGGAGGCAATCAGCCCCAGCATTTT TRBJ1-5 TRBV7-2 - -
CASNYRSDTQYF TGTGCCAGCAACTACAGGTCAGATACGCAGTATTTT TRBJ2-3 TRBV6-6 - -
CASSLTLVHEQFF TGTGCCAGCAGTTTAACTTTAGTACATGAGCAGTTCTTC TRBJ2-1 TRBV12-3/TRBV12-4 few -
CASSPQGLGVKEYF TGTGCCAGCAGTCCCCAAGGGTTGGGGGTCAAGGAGTACTTC TRBJ2-7 TRBV28 few -
CSVEDRDSRFNEKLFF TGCAGCGTTGAAGATCGGGACAGTCGATTTAATGAAAAACTGTTTTTT TRBJ1-4 TRBV29-1 - TRBD1